The present entry profiles one T cell receptor beta chain with its context. Its antigen is unknown. Base-call qualities are not available, and no considerably larger clone is one nucleotide away. This entry comes from a study of cytomegalovirus exposure and HLA in healthy donors (dated by TCRdb to about 2017). In terms of the full investigation: In an earlier analysis of fewer than 750 of the donors, less than 350 Gb of sequence data and some 120 million unique TCR beta sequences from about 179 million T cells were reported. An early release covering around 630 HLA-typed donors comprised 300 to 350 gigabases of sequencing data and around 86 million unique TCR sequences. Of the approximately 400 genotyped donors, roughly 80% fell in the genetic ancestry cluster associated with self-reported Caucasian donors. The study was designed to test whether signatures of past pathogen exposure could be identified by cataloging public T cell receptors. The study used immunosequencing to profile the T cell repertoires of approximately 650 subjects and linked those repertoires to cytomegalovirus serostatus. A separate validation cohort of 100 to 150 different subjects was used in addition to the roughly 720-subject first cohort. The study combined high-throughput TCR immunosequencing, statistical association of individual TCRs with disease status, and machine learning to predict cytomegalovirus infection status. A later analysis re-examined previously published TCR beta repertoires from 500 to 700 donors and added high-resolution HLA genotyping to investigate patterns of TCR occurrence. Rather than using new phenotypic data, the later analysis identified candidate immune exposures from TCR beta sequences and from how often those sequences occurred across donors. An earlier analysis of several hundred of the donors used high-throughput TCR beta sequencing to judge whether each TCR beta V gene segment behaved as functional or pseudogenic. Alongside the repertoire data, information on donor age, sex, ethnicity and CMV serostatus was compiled. A later genetic analysis used genome-wide SNP genotypes for about 65% of the 666 donors, treating that subset as a discovery cohort. All discovery cohort repertoires had been generated using a single sequencing platform. HLA typing included class I and class II loci at four-digit resolution. The number of typed donors differed by locus: about 629-630 for A, B, C, DRB1 and DQB1; about 520 for DQA1; some 590 for DPA1; and 400 to 480 for DPB1. A handful of DR-DQ haplotypes were handled as single units for association and clustering because linkage in the cohort was strong. On average, roughly 200,000 unique TCR beta nucleotide sequences were sequenced per donor among 398 genotyped donors of the cohort, with roughly 20% of those sequences being non-productive. Overall results and qualifications from the work: In an earlier analysis of 587 of the donors, most TCR beta V segments appeared in productive rearrangements about 87% or about 30% of the time, broadly matching IMGT annotations. Because counts were too low, around 18 rarely observed V segments, including chromosome 9 orphons, were left out of the earlier analysis of 587 of the donors. In this cohort, only TCR beta chains were sequenced, and detectable features were limited by the absence of alpha or paired-chain data. It was suggested by the authors that the approach could potentially be generalized to other disease states and immunological phenotypes. When HLA alleles, especially DR and DQ, strongly co-occurred, TCR associations were difficult to assign to individual alleles. A group of highly shared sequence variants was considered likely to be a technical artifact of the sequencing pipeline. A later analysis found that most CMV-associated TCR beta chains appeared HLA-restricted, with HLA associations seemingly driven largely by CMV exposure. While some public TCRs were present in many individuals, most TCR sequences turned up only very rarely across donors. V-gene and J-gene trimming of TCR beta chains was associated with a missense DCLRE1C variant in a later genetic analysis, and the association was replicated in an independent cohort. Linkage disequilibrium might explain the correlated functional status among segregating V segments, but an unknown experimental factor could not be excluded. The only immune exposure information available for the cohort was CMV serostatus. A few of the identified cytomegalovirus-associated TCR beta chains were confirmed in vitro to be specific for cytomegalovirus antigens. The presence/absence analyses assumed that sequencing depth was roughly uniform across donors, and that assumption may not be true. Because the 87-base-pair reads could not distinguish some IMGT-functional V segments, including TRBV6-2 and TRBV6-3, those segments were excluded. The study gave a list of 150 to 200 TCR beta chains associated with cytomegalovirus. In a later analysis, HLA-associated TCR beta chains showed more clonal expansion and lower generation probabilities than non-associated chains that were equally common. A further reported finding was that TCR beta sequences accurately predicted the HLA-A and HLA-B alleles for most subjects in the first cohort. According to a later analysis, parvovirus B19, influenza, CMV and Epstein-Barr virus appeared linked to several top co-occurrence clusters. Because HLA typing was unavailable for some donors at each locus, only the typed subset was used in association tests. In a later analysis, around 17,000 TCR beta sequences were associated with specific HLA alleles at a false discovery rate of 0.05. The classifier was reported to diagnose cytomegalovirus status with high specificity and sensitivity in both the original cohort and the validation cohort. In a later analysis, the rate of TCR association differed among HLA loci, with DRB1 alleles having the most associated TCRs and HLA-C alleles having the fewest. According to a later genetic analysis, donors in an Asian-associated ancestry cluster had fewer N-insertions in productive TCRs than the approximately 690-donor mean.

The cohort was made up of several hundred healthy bone marrow donors. All cohort members were sampled while nominally healthy, although unrecorded immune exposures were likely present. The donor tested CMV seropositive, placing the donor among the 310 or so seropositive members of the cohort. Each donor provided a peripheral blood sample, and peripheral blood mononuclear cells were used for TCR beta sequencing. Genomic DNA extraction from the blood cell samples was performed with the Qiagen DNeasy Blood Extraction Kit. Library construction relied on the immunoSEQ multiplex PCR assay. The multiplex PCR relied on a mix of 60 forward primers for TCR Vbeta segments and 13 reverse primers for TCR Jbeta segments. Amplification of the CDR3 region of rearranged TCR beta genes was performed with a multiplex PCR assay on genomic DNA. Amplified TCR beta libraries were sequenced as 87-base-pair reads on the Illumina HiSeq System. Regarding the original processing steps: A later analysis tallied 75 million to 95 million unique TCR beta chains across the 700 or so repertoires, and some 12 million of those chains were shared by two or more donors. Raw reads were error-corrected and collapsed into unique sequences by a nearest-neighbor algorithm in which closely related sequences were merged to remove PCR and sequencing errors. Alignment of CDR3 sequences to IMGT reference sequences was used to assign V, D and J gene segments. For a sequence to be retained, a match of at least six nucleotides to both a V gene segment and a J gene segment was required. Rearrangements were classified as productive when the CDR3 lacked stop codons and remained in frame with V and J, and all other rearrangements were classified as non-productive. Following IMGT convention, CDR3 was defined as the stretch from the second conserved V-encoded cysteine to the conserved J-encoded phenylalanine. In an earlier analysis of 587 of the donors, sequences lacking an unambiguous match to a single V gene segment were excluded. An earlier analysis of a few hundred of the donors called V segments functional above 56.7% productive rearrangements and segregating when the between-donor standard deviation exceeded 5%. A statistical classification framework was built to diagnose cytomegalovirus status from the catalog of TCR beta chain sequences. A later analysis assigned V and J genes by comparing TCR nucleotide sequences with IMGT/GENE-DB human TR gene sequences. Using the TCRdist pipeline, a later analysis assigned CDR3 sequences along with most-parsimonious VDJ recombination scenarios. In a later analysis, every TCR beta chain was defined by the combination of its CDR3 amino acid sequence and its V-gene family, and reads without a unique V-gene family were dropped. In a later analysis, nearly 600 highly shared, low-generation-probability nucleotide sequences were removed to address suspected cross-contamination and a sequencing artifact. In a later analysis, a clonal expansion index was calculated for each public chain from normalized within-repertoire ranks of inferred template counts. In a later analysis, generation probabilities were computed with a VDJ recombination model fitted to out-of-frame rearrangements, and the resulting probabilities were checked against IGoR. A later analysis scored TCR-TCR, TCR-HLA and TCR-CMV co-occurrence with hypergeometric tests, applying a repertoire-size bias correction to TCR pairs. False discovery rates were estimated in a later analysis by permuting HLA or CMV assignments 20 times. A later analysis grouped co-occurring TCRs with DBSCAN, adding TCRdist sequence similarity when clustering within HLA-allele-positive subsets. Co-occurrence clustering excluded repertoires with fewer than 30,000 or more than 120,000 public chains, plus five with anomalous nucleotide sharing. TCRdb retrieved this table from immuneACCESS and kept in-frame rearrangements only. Not all clones are present; in checked studies, unresolved V genes account for under half, and no reason is known for the remainder. D and trimming come from the DNA, and the V and J calls and clone size come from that table. This sample has roughly 130,000 clones in its table, and about 63% of those were observed once. 1.6% of the sample comes from the top ten.

From the cysteine through the phenylalanine, the CDR3 covers 16 amino acids. The CDR3 DNA has 48 bases and is translated from base 1. Looking up the germline V gene yields CDR1 KGHSH and CDR2 LQKENI. V was cut back by 1 base and J by 0 bases, leaving a gap of 13 bases between them. The sample consisted of PBMCs. Recombination connected TRBV18 to TRBJ2-7; TRBD2 is possibly the D segment (5 matching bases). The TCR originated in a man aged 25 to 45 in good health and CMV-seropositive. The bases are TGTGCCAGCTCACCACGAACCTTAGGGAGCTCCTACGAGCAGTACTTC. This sequence encodes CASSPRTLGSSYEQYF.